One sample yielded the 22 T cell receptor beta chains listed below, sequenced in a study of cytomegalovirus exposure and HLA in healthy donors. 60 Vbeta and 13 Jbeta primers were used in PCR. This table comes from immunoSEQ multiplex PCR, and its TCRdb copy is limited to in-frame clones, with some not included. Of 150,000 or so clones detected, 60% to 85% appear once; the ten largest clones hold roughly 3.1%. Sequenced input: PBMCs. The receptor source for this set is a man aged 40-50 years in good health and CMV-seropositive.

The CDR3 loop reads CASSQEMMGHEQYF. Here the CDR3 DNA reads TGTGCCAGCAGCCAAGAAATGATGGGGCACGAGCAGTACTTC. The genes are TRBV4-2 and TRBJ2-5; TRBD1 is a possible D gene (5 bases). The J call may not be correct, given that the DNA end is closer to TRBJ2-7. There are 14 residues in the CDR3. Germline values: CDR1 LGHNA, CDR2 YNFKEQ.

V is TRBV11-2 and J is TRBJ1-2; 8 nucleotides match TRBD1. The ends lost 0 bases at V and 8 bases at J; junction bases unmatched: 14. CDR3 size: 17 residues. Per germline, CDR1 SGHAT and CDR2 FQNNGV. The CDR3 reads CASSLDRRTGTGGGYTF. The CDR3 DNA is TGTGCCAGCAGCTTAGATCGGAGGACAGGGACTGGCGGGGGCTACACCTTC.

This clone was picked up a small number of times. This chain connects TRBV7-9 to TRBJ2-2; TRBD2 agrees at 10 bases. The junction had 5 bases not matched to a gene; V was cut back by 5 bases and J by 5 bases. The CDR3 contains 15 residues. Germline CDR1 reads SEHNR; CDR2 reads FQNEAQ (reference sequence). The CDR3 spells CASSNGLAVTGELFF. DNA for the CDR3: TGTGCCAGCAGCAACGGACTAGCGGTTACCGGGGAGCTGTTTTTT.

DNA for the CDR3: TGCGCCAGCAAGATCTTCCAGGGTGAGCAGTTCTTC. Amino acids: CASKIFQGEQFF. The chain recombines TRBV5-1 with TRBJ2-1; D might be TRBD1 (5 bases). The CDR3 extends over 12 amino acids. In germline, CDR1 is SGHRS, CDR2 YFSETQ. Trimming cost V 6 bases and J 9 bases, with 13 bases left between them.

The gene calls are TRBV7-9 and TRBJ2-6, with 9 nucleotides matching TRBD1. J lost 2 bases, V lost 5 bases, and 7 bases had no gene match. CDR1 and CDR2 (germline): SEHNR, FQNEAQ (reference sequence). The CDR3 is made up of 17 amino acids. CDR3 region: CASSLGTGRTGANVLTF. For the CDR3, the DNA is TGTGCCAGCAGCCTGGGGACAGGGAGGACTGGGGCCAACGTCCTGACTTTC. Full variable domain (remainder filled in from reference TRBV7-9 and TRBJ2-6): DTGVSQNPRHKITKRGQNVTFRCDPISEHNRLYWYRQTLGQGPEFLTYFQNEAQLEKSRLLSDRFSAERPKGSFSTLEIQRTEQGDSAMYLCASSLGTGRTGANVLTFGAGSRLTVL.

The CDR3 loop reads CASRRVAGHTDTQYF. The CDR3 DNA reads as TGTGCCAGCAGGAGGGTAGCGGGGCACACAGATACGCAGTATTTT. The J gene is TRBJ2-3, the V gene TRBV5-4; 8 bases are a match to TRBD2. The junction had 7 bases not matched to a gene; V was cut back by 5 bases and J by 2 bases. The CDR3 is 15 residues long. Germline V gene sequence: CDR1 SGHNT, CDR2 YYREEE (reference sequence).

This rearrangement joins TRBV21-1 to TRBJ2-3; the table gives TRBD2 as D, unverified against the DNA. TRBV21-1 is a pseudogene locus. The CDR3 has 16 residues. Here the CDR3 reads CASSKRSGVGTDTQYF. For the CDR3, the DNA is TGTGCCAGCAGCAAGAGAAGCGGCGTGGGCACAGATACGCAGTATTTT.

J is TRBJ2-7 and V is TRBV27; 11 bases line up with TRBD1. V was pared by 6 bases and J by 7 bases, with 8 bases of the junction left unmatched. The CDR3 runs to 14 residues. Germline lookup yields CDR1 MNHEY and CDR2 SMNVEV (reference sequence). The CDR3 region is CASSPRGTGGEQYF. DNA for the CDR3: TGTGCCAGCAGCCCGAGGGGGACAGGGGGTGAGCAGTACTTC.

The chain carries TRBV28 and TRBJ1-2, with TRBD1 as a possible D gene (6 bases). Germline V lookup: CDR1 MDHEN, CDR2 SYDVKM. The CDR3 sequence is 15 residues long. The V gene lost 4 bases and the J gene lost 2 bases, with 14 bases spanning the gap. CDR3: CASSSDNTGNYGYTF. CDR3 nucleotide sequence: TGTGCCAGCAGTTCCGATAATACAGGGAACTATGGCTACACCTTC.

This clone was observed a few times. The chain couples TRBV2 to TRBJ1-5; 8 bases map to TRBD1. The CDR3 has 16 amino acids. V lost 5 bases, J lost 7 bases, and 13 bases stayed unmatched. The germline gives CDR1 SNHLY, CDR2 FYNNEI. The CDR3 DNA sequence: TGTGCCAGCAGTCTCAGGGGGCCGAACGGCCAACAGCCCCAGCATTTT. It encodes CASSLRGPNGQQPQHF.

The chain combines TRBV10-3 with TRBJ2-1, with 10 bases identical to TRBD2. With 3 bases clipped from V and 1 base from J, the junction kept 6 bases outside the gene matches. Germline CDR1 reads ENHRY; CDR2 reads SYGVKD. The length of the CDR3 is 17 residues. Here the CDR3 reads CAISDTNSGRSYNEQFF. CDR3 sequence (DNA): TGTGCCATCAGTGATACCAATAGCGGGAGGTCCTACAATGAGCAGTTCTTC.

The J gene is TRBJ2-3, the V gene TRBV6-1, with 11 positions matching TRBD2. This CDR3 region has 15 residues. The germline CDR1 and CDR2 sequences are MNHNS and SASEGT. The ends lost 6 bases at V and 0 bases at J; junction bases unmatched: 2. The CDR3 DNA reads as TGTGCCAGCAGCCGGACTAGCGGGAGCACAGATACGCAGTATTTT. It is translated as CASSRTSGSTDTQYF.

The chain links TRBV7-9 to TRBJ2-5; 8 bases align to TRBD1. V lost 1 base and J lost 2; bases outside the gene matches: 0. The CDR3 totals 14 residues. The germline gives CDR1 SEHNR, CDR2 FQNEAQ (reference sequence). The CDR3 spells CASSLDRGQETQYF. The CDR3, as DNA: TGTGCCAGCAGCTTAGACAGGGGGCAAGAGACCCAGTACTTC.

The chain uses TRBV4-2 and TRBJ1-6; 7 nucleotides line up with TRBD1. V lost 0 bases to trimming and J lost 8 bases; unmatched junction nucleotides: 13. The germline CDR1 and CDR2 sequences are LGHNA and YNFKEQ. The CDR3 contains 18 residues. CDR3 sequence (DNA): TGTGCCAGCAGCCAAGATTTTAACACACCAGGGGGAGATTCACCCCTCCACTTT. Protein sequence: CASSQDFNTPGGDSPLHF.

This rearrangement joins TRBV28 to TRBJ2-2; 8 nucleotides match TRBD1. The junction had 20 bases not matched to a gene; V was cut back by 4 bases and J by 4 bases. CDR3 length equals 20 residues. In germline, CDR1 is MDHEN, CDR2 SYDVKM. CDR3 nucleotide sequence: TGTGCCAGCAGTTCGGGGCAGGGGGCCACTACGGCGGTCCTCACCGGGGAGCTGTTTTTT. Protein sequence: CASSSGQGATTAVLTGELFF.

This clone was observed a handful of times. The chain carries TRBV5-1 and TRBJ2-7, with 7 bases matching TRBD2. The V and J ends lost 3 bases and 0 bases, in that order; junction bases with no gene match: 3. Germline V gene sequence: CDR1 SGHRS, CDR2 YFSETQ. This CDR3 has 14 residues. The CDR3 DNA reads TGCGCCAGCAGCTCCGGGACTAACTCCTACGAGCAGTACTTC. Translation: CASSSGTNSYEQYF.

The chain is built from TRBV18 and TRBJ1-1; D gene unclear. Looked up from germline, CDR1 is KGHSH and CDR2 is LQKENI. The germline V and J ends were trimmed by 3 bases and 8 bases, with 13 bases remaining between them. The CDR3 has 13 residues. CDR3 in DNA: TGTGCCAGCTCACCCACCTCAGCGCAGGAAGCTTTCTTT. This translates into CASSPTSAQEAFF. Filled out from reference TRBV18 and TRBJ1-1, the complete variable domain reads NAGVMQNPRHLVRRRGQEARLRCSPMKGHSHVYWYRQLPEEGLKFMVYLQKENIIDESGMPKERFSAEFPKEGPSILRIQQVVRGDSAAYFCASSPTSAQEAFFGQGTRLTVV.

The V call is TRBV6-5, the J call TRBJ1-1; D gene ambiguous. The CDR3 extends over 16 amino acids. Trimming removed 0 bases at V and 0 bases at J, with 11 bases between. Per the germline V gene, CDR1 is MNHEY and CDR2 is SVGAGI. The CDR3 nucleotides read TGTGCCAGCAGTTACTCGTTTCAGGACTTGAACACTGAAGCTTTCTTT. Its protein product is CASSYSFQDLNTEAFF.

V and J are TRBV19 and TRBJ2-4, with a tentative D call TRBD2 (5 bases). V shed 4 bases and J shed 8 bases, with 12 bases lying between them. CDR3 length: 13 amino acids. Per the germline V gene, CDR1 is LNHDA and CDR2 is SQIVND (reference sequence). The CDR3 loop is CASSTGGLDIQYF. CDR3 DNA sequence: TGTGCCAGTAGTACCGGCGGGTTAGACATTCAGTACTTC.

This chain uses TRBV10-3 with TRBJ2-7; 9 nucleotides agree with TRBD2. CDR3 size: 14 residues. Germline V gene lookup returns CDR1 ENHRY and CDR2 SYGVKD. Trimming removed 6 bases from V and 3 bases from J; junction bases left unmatched: 6. This CDR3 reads CAIRNLAGDYEQYF. CDR3 DNA: TGTGCCATCAGGAACTTAGCGGGAGACTACGAGCAGTACTTC.

This clone occurred once. The chain is built from TRBV27 and TRBJ2-1; TRBD1 might be the D (6 bases). The V end was cut by 6 bases, the J end by 3 bases, with 12 bases between. The CDR3 consists of 14 residues. The V gene's germline CDR1 is MNHEY and CDR2 SMNVEV (reference sequence). The CDR3 DNA reads as TGTGCCAGCAGGCCCCCGGACAGCTACAATGAGCAGTTCTTC. It yields the protein CASRPPDSYNEQFF.

This chain connects TRBV28 to TRBJ1-5; 7 nucleotides line up with TRBD1. This CDR3 region has 13 residues. V shed 8 bases, J shed 6 bases, and the junction held 7 bases outside the gene matches. Germline lookup yields CDR1 MDHEN and CDR2 SYDVKM. The CDR3 sequence: CASRRAGGQPQHF. The CDR3 coding sequence is TGTGCCAGCCGTAGGGCAGGGGGTCAGCCCCAGCATTTT.